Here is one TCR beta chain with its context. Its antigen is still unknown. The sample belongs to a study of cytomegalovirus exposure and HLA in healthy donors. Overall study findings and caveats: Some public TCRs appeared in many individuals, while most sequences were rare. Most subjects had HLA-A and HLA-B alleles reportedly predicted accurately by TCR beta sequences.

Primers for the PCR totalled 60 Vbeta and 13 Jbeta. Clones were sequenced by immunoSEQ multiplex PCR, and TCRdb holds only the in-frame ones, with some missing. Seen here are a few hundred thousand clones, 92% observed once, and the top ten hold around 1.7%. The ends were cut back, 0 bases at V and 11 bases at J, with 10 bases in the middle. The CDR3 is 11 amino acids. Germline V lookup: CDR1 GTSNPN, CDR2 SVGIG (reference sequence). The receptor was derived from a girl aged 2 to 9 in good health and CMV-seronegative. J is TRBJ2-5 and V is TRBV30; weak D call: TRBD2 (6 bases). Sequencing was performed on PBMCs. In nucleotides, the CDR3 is TGTGCCTGGAGTGTAACGGGGGAACAGTACTTC. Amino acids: CAWSVTGEQYF. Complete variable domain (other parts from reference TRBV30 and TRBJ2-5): SQTIHQWPATLVQPVGSPLSLECTVEGTSNPNLYWYRQAAGRGLQLLFYSVGIGQISSEVPQNLSASRPQDRQFILSSKKLLLSDSGFYLCAWSVTGEQYFGPGTRLLVL.